These T cell receptor beta chains were read from a single sample in a study of cytomegalovirus exposure and HLA in healthy donors. Assay: immunoSEQ multiplex PCR; the TCRdb copy retains only in-frame clones and omits some. The sample holds more than 95,000 clones, around 9.1% seen once. The sequenced sample was PBMCs. These TCRs come from a man aged 40-49 years in good health and CMV-seropositive. Each CDR3 is given with its conserved first and last residue. A D gene is named only where the DNA matches it firmly. Size is omitted from some rows. Given values are once, few, many or a class for expanded clones.

abundance: NA; v_gene: TRBV19; d_gene: TRBD1; j_gene: TRBJ2-5; CDR3nt: TGTGCCAGTAGTCAACTTCGGACAGGGTGGGAGACCCAGTACTTC; CDR3aa: CASSQLRTGWETQYF
abundance: NA; v_gene: TRBV6-5; d_gene: TRBD1; j_gene: TRBJ1-5; CDR3nt: TGTGCCAGCAGTTTACAGGGGCGCAATCAGCCCCAGCATTTT; CDR3aa: CASSLQGRNQPQHF
abundance: few; v_gene: TRBV2; d_gene: NA; j_gene: TRBJ1-4; CDR3nt: TGTGCCAGCAGACCGGACAGTGAAAAACTGTTTTTT; CDR3aa: CASRPDSEKLFF
abundance: NA; v_gene: TRBV9; d_gene: NA; j_gene: TRBJ1-1; CDR3nt: TGTGCCAGCAGCGTTGGGCTTACAGTGAACACTGAAGCTTTCTTT; CDR3aa: CASSVGLTVNTEAFF
abundance: few; v_gene: TRBV28; d_gene: NA; j_gene: TRBJ1-5; CDR3nt: TGTGCCAGCAGGTTCCAGACAGTCAATCAGCCCCAGCATTTT; CDR3aa: CASRFQTVNQPQHF
abundance: few; v_gene: TRBV6-1; d_gene: TRBD2; j_gene: TRBJ2-3; CDR3nt: TGTGCCAGTAAGGGAGCGGGGATCACAGATACGCAGTATTTT; CDR3aa: CASKGAGITDTQYF
abundance: NA; v_gene: TRBV6-1; d_gene: NA; j_gene: TRBJ2-1; CDR3nt: TGTGCCAGCATTTCCTACCGGGGTGAGCAGTTCTTC; CDR3aa: CASISYRGEQFF
abundance: NA; v_gene: TRBV19; d_gene: TRBD2; j_gene: TRBJ2-1; CDR3nt: TGTGCCAGTAGTATGGGAACGGGAGGTTACAATGAGCAGTTCTTC; CDR3aa: CASSMGTGGYNEQFF
abundance: NA; v_gene: TRBV10-3; d_gene: NA; j_gene: TRBJ2-7; CDR3nt: TGTGCCATCAGTCAGGGTTACGAGCAGTACTTC; CDR3aa: CAISQGYEQYF
abundance: NA; v_gene: TRBV20-1; d_gene: NA; j_gene: TRBJ2-7; CDR3nt: TGCAGTGCTCGACGGGGGTACGAGCAGTACTTC; CDR3aa: CSARRGYEQYF
abundance: NA; v_gene: TRBV20-1; d_gene: NA; j_gene: TRBJ1-5; CDR3nt: TGCAGTGCTCTTCATCAGCCCCAGCATTTT; CDR3aa: CSALHQPQHF
abundance: NA; v_gene: TRBV7-2; d_gene: NA; j_gene: TRBJ2-6; CDR3nt: TGTGCCAGCAGCCCAATCGGGGCCAACGTCCTGACTTTC; CDR3aa: CASSPIGANVLTF
abundance: few; v_gene: TRBV9; d_gene: TRBD1; j_gene: TRBJ1-5; CDR3nt: TGTGCCAGCAGCGAGGGACAGGGGAGCAATCAGCCCCAGCATTTT; CDR3aa: CASSEGQGSNQPQHF
abundance: few; v_gene: TRBV6-4; d_gene: NA; j_gene: TRBJ2-7; CDR3nt: TGTGCCAGCAGTGAAGTAGTCTCGTTCGACGAGCAGTACTTC; CDR3aa: CASSEVVSFDEQYF
abundance: NA; v_gene: TRBV5-1; d_gene: NA; j_gene: TRBJ2-1; CDR3nt: TGCGCCAGCAGCTTGGAATCAGCCTACAATGAGCAGTTCTTC; CDR3aa: CASSLESAYNEQFF
abundance: few; v_gene: TRBV7-9; d_gene: NA; j_gene: TRBJ1-2; CDR3nt: TGTGCCAGCAGCCAACAGAGGACATACTATGGCTACACCTTC; CDR3aa: CASSQQRTYYGYTF
abundance: NA; v_gene: TRBV7-9; d_gene: TRBD2; j_gene: TRBJ2-3; CDR3nt: TGTGCCAGCAGCGTTGAAATAGCGGGAGGGGTCACAGATACGCAGTATTTT; CDR3aa: CASSVEIAGGVTDTQYF
abundance: NA; v_gene: TRBV4-1; d_gene: TRBD1; j_gene: TRBJ2-7; CDR3nt: TGCGCCAGAAGCCTGGACAGGGCCTACGAGCAGTACTTC; CDR3aa: CARSLDRAYEQYF
abundance: few; v_gene: TRBV27; d_gene: NA; j_gene: TRBJ1-2; CDR3nt: TGTGCCAGCAGTTTAAACAGGATGTATGGCTACACCTTC; CDR3aa: CASSLNRMYGYTF
abundance: few; v_gene: TRBV30; d_gene: NA; j_gene: TRBJ2-7; CDR3nt: TGTGCCTGGAGTGTACTTGAGGTTCTCGAGCAGTACTTC; CDR3aa: CAWSVLEVLEQYF
abundance: few; v_gene: TRBV9; d_gene: NA; j_gene: TRBJ2-5; CDR3nt: TGTGCCAGCAGCCCCCCCGGGGTGGGAAACCAAGAGACCCAGTACTTC; CDR3aa: CASSPPGVGNQETQYF
abundance: few; v_gene: TRBV7-2; d_gene: TRBD2; j_gene: TRBJ2-1; CDR3nt: TGTGCCAGCAGCTTTCGGGGGGCCTACAATGAGCAGTTCTTC; CDR3aa: CASSFRGAYNEQFF
abundance: few; v_gene: TRBV6-1; d_gene: NA; j_gene: TRBJ1-5; CDR3nt: TGTGCCAGCAGTGTGGCCAGTCAGCCCCAGCATTTT; CDR3aa: CASSVASQPQHF
abundance: NA; v_gene: TRBV29-1; d_gene: TRBD2; j_gene: TRBJ2-1; CDR3nt: TGCAGCGTTCTGGAGTTAGCGGGAGCTGAGCAGTTCTTC; CDR3aa: CSVLELAGAEQFF
abundance: NA; v_gene: TRBV6-1; d_gene: TRBD1; j_gene: TRBJ1-5; CDR3nt: TGTGCCAGCAGTGGGTTACAGGGGGCGAACCAGCCCCAGCATTTT; CDR3aa: CASSGLQGANQPQHF
abundance: NA; v_gene: TRBV7-7; d_gene: NA; j_gene: TRBJ2-5; CDR3nt: TGTGCTAGCAGCTTAGACAGACAAGAGACCCAGTACTTC; CDR3aa: CASSLDRQETQYF
abundance: NA; v_gene: TRBV4-2; d_gene: NA; j_gene: TRBJ2-2; CDR3nt: TGTGCCAGCAGCCAAGATCTCCAGGGAAACACCGGGGAGCTGTTTTTT; CDR3aa: CASSQDLQGNTGELFF
abundance: NA; v_gene: TRBV27; d_gene: NA; j_gene: TRBJ2-3; CDR3nt: TGTGCCAGCAGACCACAGGGTTGGACAGATACGCAGTATTTT; CDR3aa: CASRPQGWTDTQYF
abundance: NA; v_gene: TRBV27; d_gene: TRBD2; j_gene: TRBJ2-4; CDR3nt: TGTGCCAGCAGTTTATGGGCTAGCGGTAACAAAAACATTCAGTACTTC; CDR3aa: CASSLWASGNKNIQYF
abundance: few; v_gene: TRBV25-1; d_gene: TRBD1; j_gene: TRBJ1-1; CDR3nt: TGTGCCAGCAGTGGATGGGGGGGACAGGGCCGATCCCGGACTGAAGCTTTCTTT; CDR3aa: CASSGWGGQGRSRTEAFF
abundance: NA; v_gene: TRBV11-3; d_gene: NA; j_gene: TRBJ1-1; CDR3nt: TGTGCCAGCAGCTTAGAGACTTGGTGGACAACCGACTACACTGAAGCTTTCTTT; CDR3aa: CASSLETWWTTDYTEAFF
abundance: few; v_gene: TRBV29-1; d_gene: NA; j_gene: TRBJ1-2; CDR3nt: TGCAGCGTATCTTCCGGGAGAAGGGACACCTTC; CDR3aa: CSVSSGRRDTF
abundance: NA; v_gene: TRBV11-3; d_gene: TRBD1; j_gene: TRBJ1-5; CDR3nt: TGTGCCAGCAGCTCGGACAGGGGATATCAGCCCCAGCATTTT; CDR3aa: CASSSDRGYQPQHF
abundance: once; v_gene: TRBV6-5; d_gene: NA; j_gene: TRBJ1-4; CDR3nt: TGTGCCAGCAGTTACACAGGAAATGAAAAACTGTTTTTT; CDR3aa: CASSYTGNEKLFF
abundance: few; v_gene: TRBV11-2; d_gene: TRBD1; j_gene: TRBJ1-5; CDR3nt: TGTGCCAGCAGCCGGGACAGGGTTGGGGAGCCCCAGCATTTT; CDR3aa: CASSRDRVGEPQHF
abundance: few; v_gene: TRBV7-2; d_gene: TRBD2; j_gene: TRBJ2-2; CDR3nt: TGTGCCGGGTCGGGGGGGCCAGGGACCGGGGAGCTGTTTTTT; CDR3aa: CAGSGGPGTGELFF
abundance: few; v_gene: TRBV6-1; d_gene: NA; j_gene: TRBJ2-3; CDR3nt: TGTGCCAGCAGCCGAATCGGGTCTACGCAGTATTTT; CDR3aa: CASSRIGSTQYF
abundance: NA; v_gene: TRBV2; d_gene: TRBD1; j_gene: TRBJ2-5; CDR3nt: TGTGCCAGCAGGAGGGAGTCAGGGGGCGAAGAGACCCAGTACTTC; CDR3aa: CASRRESGGEETQYF
abundance: few; v_gene: TRBV29-1; d_gene: NA; j_gene: TRBJ1-2; CDR3nt: TGCAGCGTTTCTGAGGGAGTGAGGTCGAAGGGCTACACCTTC; CDR3aa: CSVSEGVRSKGYTF
abundance: few; v_gene: TRBV19; d_gene: NA; j_gene: TRBJ1-1; CDR3nt: TGTGCCAGTAGTATAGGGACAGCCTCAACAAACACTGAAGCTTTCTTT; CDR3aa: CASSIGTASTNTEAFF
abundance: few; v_gene: TRBV28; d_gene: NA; j_gene: TRBJ1-2; CDR3nt: TGTGCCAGTCATGACAGACTGCAAGAAAGCCTTAACTATGGCTACACCTTC; CDR3aa: CASHDRLQESLNYGYTF
abundance: NA; v_gene: TRBV5-6; d_gene: NA; j_gene: TRBJ2-6; CDR3nt: TGTGCCAGCAGCTCTCTCCGCTCTGGGGCCAACGTCCTGACTTTC; CDR3aa: CASSSLRSGANVLTF
abundance: few; v_gene: TRBV11-2; d_gene: TRBD2; j_gene: TRBJ2-1; CDR3nt: TGTGCCAGCAGCCTCCCGGGGAGCGGGAGTACGAATGAGCAGTTCTTC; CDR3aa: CASSLPGSGSTNEQFF
abundance: few; v_gene: TRBV29-1; d_gene: NA; j_gene: TRBJ2-7; CDR3nt: TGCAGCGTTGCACAGACCTACGAGCAGTACTTC; CDR3aa: CSVAQTYEQYF
abundance: few; v_gene: TRBV6-5; d_gene: TRBD1; j_gene: TRBJ1-1; CDR3nt: TGTGCCAGCAGGCTCGGACAGGGTCGGACTGAAGCTTTCTTT; CDR3aa: CASRLGQGRTEAFF
abundance: few; v_gene: TRBV19; d_gene: TRBD2; j_gene: TRBJ2-1; CDR3nt: TGTGCCAGTAGTATCCCAACTAGCGGGAGCCTCGGGGAGCAGTTCTTC; CDR3aa: CASSIPTSGSLGEQFF
abundance: few; v_gene: TRBV11-3; d_gene: TRBD1; j_gene: TRBJ1-4; CDR3nt: TGTGCCAGCAGCTTAGGTCGACAGGGCTCTAATGAAAAACTGTTTTTT; CDR3aa: CASSLGRQGSNEKLFF
abundance: few; v_gene: TRBV28; d_gene: TRBD1; j_gene: TRBJ1-2; CDR3nt: TGTGCCAGCAGACCCGTACCCGGGACAGGGGCGCACGTGCTCTATGGCTACACCTTC; CDR3aa: CASRPVPGTGAHVLYGYTF
abundance: NA; v_gene: TRBV28; d_gene: TRBD2; j_gene: TRBJ2-2; CDR3nt: TGTGCCAGCAGCCATCTAGCGGGAGACACCGGGGAGCTGTTTTTT; CDR3aa: CASSHLAGDTGELFF
abundance: few; v_gene: TRBV28; d_gene: TRBD1; j_gene: TRBJ2-5; CDR3nt: TGTGCCAGCAGTTTACAGGACAGGCCCAAGCTGGGGACCCAGTACTTC; CDR3aa: CASSLQDRPKLGTQYF